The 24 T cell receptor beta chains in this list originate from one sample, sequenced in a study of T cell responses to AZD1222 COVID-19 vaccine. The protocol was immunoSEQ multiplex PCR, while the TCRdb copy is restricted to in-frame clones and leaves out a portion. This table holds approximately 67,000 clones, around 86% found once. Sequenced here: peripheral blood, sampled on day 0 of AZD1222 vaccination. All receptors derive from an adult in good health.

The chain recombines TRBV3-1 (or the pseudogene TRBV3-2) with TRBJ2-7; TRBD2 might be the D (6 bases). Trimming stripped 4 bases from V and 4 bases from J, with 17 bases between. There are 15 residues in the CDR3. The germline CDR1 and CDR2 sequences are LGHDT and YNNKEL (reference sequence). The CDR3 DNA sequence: TGTGCCAGCAGCCGCGGGATCTCAGGGAAATACGAGCAGTACTTC. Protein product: CASSRGISGKYEQYF.

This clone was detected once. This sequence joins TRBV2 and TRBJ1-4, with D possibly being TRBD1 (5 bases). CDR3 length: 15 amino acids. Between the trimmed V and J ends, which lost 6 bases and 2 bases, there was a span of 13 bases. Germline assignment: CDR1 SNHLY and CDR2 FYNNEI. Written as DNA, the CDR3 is TGTGCCAGCAGAGCCCCCAGGGAGACTAATGAAAAACTGTTTTTT. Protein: CASRAPRETNEKLFF. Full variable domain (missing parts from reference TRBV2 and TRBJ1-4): EPEVTQTPSHQVTQMGQEVILRCVPISNHLYFYWYRQILGQKVEFLVSFYNNEISEKSEIFDDQFSVERPDGSNFTLKIRSTKLEDSAMYFCASRAPRETNEKLFFGSGTQLSVL.

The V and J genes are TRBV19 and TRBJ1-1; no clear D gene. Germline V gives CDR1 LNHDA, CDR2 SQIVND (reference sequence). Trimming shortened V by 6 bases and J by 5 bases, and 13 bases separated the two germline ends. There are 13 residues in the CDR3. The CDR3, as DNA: TGTGCCAGTAGCCAAGGGAGAGCAACTGAAGCTTTCTTT. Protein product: CASSQGRATEAFF. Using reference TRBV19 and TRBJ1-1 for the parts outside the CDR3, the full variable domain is DGGITQSPKYLFRKEGQNVTLSCEQNLNHDAMYWYRQDPGQGLRLIYYSQIVNDFQKGDIAEGYSVSREKKESFPLTVTSAQKNPTAFYLCASSQGRATEAFFGQGTRLTVV.

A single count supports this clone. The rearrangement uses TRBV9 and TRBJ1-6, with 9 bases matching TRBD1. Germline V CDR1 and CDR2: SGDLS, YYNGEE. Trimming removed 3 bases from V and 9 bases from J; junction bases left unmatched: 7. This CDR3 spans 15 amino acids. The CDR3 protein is CASSGGTGNTSPLHF. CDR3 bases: TGTGCCAGCAGCGGGGGGACAGGGAATACTTCACCCCTCCACTTT. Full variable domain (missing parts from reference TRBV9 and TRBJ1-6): DSGVTQTPKHLITATGQRVTLRCSPRSGDLSVYWYQQSLDQGLQFLIQYYNGEERAKGNILERFSAQQFPDLHSELNLSSLELGDSALYFCASSGGTGNTSPLHFGNGTRLTVT.

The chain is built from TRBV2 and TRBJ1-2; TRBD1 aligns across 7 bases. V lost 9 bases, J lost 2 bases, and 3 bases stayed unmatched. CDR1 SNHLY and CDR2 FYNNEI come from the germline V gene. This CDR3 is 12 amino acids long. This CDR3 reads CARKQGNYGYTF. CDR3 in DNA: TGTGCCAGGAAACAGGGGAACTATGGCTACACCTTC.

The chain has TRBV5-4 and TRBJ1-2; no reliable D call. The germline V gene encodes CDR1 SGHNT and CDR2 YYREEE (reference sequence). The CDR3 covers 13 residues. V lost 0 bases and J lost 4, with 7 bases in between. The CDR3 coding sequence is TGTGCCAGCAGCTTGGGGGAGGGCTATGGCTACACCTTC. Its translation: CASSLGEGYGYTF.

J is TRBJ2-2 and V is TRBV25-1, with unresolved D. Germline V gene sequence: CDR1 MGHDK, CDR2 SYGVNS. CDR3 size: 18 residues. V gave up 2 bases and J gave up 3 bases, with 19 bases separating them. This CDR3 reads CASSERRLAHSDTGELFF. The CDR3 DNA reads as TGTGCCAGCAGTGAACGGCGCCTTGCCCACTCCGACACCGGGGAGCTGTTTTTT.

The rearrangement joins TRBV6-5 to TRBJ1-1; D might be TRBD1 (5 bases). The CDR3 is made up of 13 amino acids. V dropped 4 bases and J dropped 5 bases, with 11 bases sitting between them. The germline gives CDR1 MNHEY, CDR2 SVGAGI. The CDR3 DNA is TGTGCCAGCAGTTCTACAGGCGGAACTGAAGCTTTCTTT. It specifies CASSSTGGTEAFF.

The CDR3 DNA reads as TGTGCCAGCAGCTCCCGGGACAGGGGGTTGTCACCCCTCCACTTT. Amino acids: CASSSRDRGLSPLHF. This sequence joins TRBV7-9 and TRBJ1-6; 11 bases align to TRBD1. Germline V gene sequence: CDR1 SEHNR, CDR2 FQNEAQ (reference sequence). CDR3 length: 15 residues. V shed 4 bases, J shed 10 bases, and the junction held 6 bases outside the gene matches.

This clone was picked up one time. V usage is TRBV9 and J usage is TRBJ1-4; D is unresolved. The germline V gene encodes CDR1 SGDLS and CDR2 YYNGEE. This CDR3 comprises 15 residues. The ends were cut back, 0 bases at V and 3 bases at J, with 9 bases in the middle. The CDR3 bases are TGTGCCAGCAGCGTAGCTAGGACTCCTAATGAAAAACTGTTTTTT. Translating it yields CASSVARTPNEKLFF.

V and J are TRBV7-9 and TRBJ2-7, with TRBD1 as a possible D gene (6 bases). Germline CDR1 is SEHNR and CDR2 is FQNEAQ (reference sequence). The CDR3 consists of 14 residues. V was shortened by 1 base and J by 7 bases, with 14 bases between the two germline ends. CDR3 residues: CASSLVTGLWEQYF. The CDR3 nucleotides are TGTGCCAGCAGCTTAGTTACAGGGCTCTGGGAGCAGTACTTC.

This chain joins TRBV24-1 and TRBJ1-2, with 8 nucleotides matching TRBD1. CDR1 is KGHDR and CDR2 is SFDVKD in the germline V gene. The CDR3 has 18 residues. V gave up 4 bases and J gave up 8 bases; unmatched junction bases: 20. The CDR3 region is CATSDPVGVQGGREGYTF. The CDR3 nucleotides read TGTGCCACCAGTGACCCCGTAGGAGTACAGGGGGGTAGGGAAGGCTACACCTTC.

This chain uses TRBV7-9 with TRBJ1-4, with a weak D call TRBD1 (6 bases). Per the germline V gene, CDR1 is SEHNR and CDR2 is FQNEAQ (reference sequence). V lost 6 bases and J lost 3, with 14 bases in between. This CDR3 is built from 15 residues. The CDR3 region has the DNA TGTGCCAGCAGACCTCGACAGGCTTCTAATGAAAAACTGTTTTTT. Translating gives CASRPRQASNEKLFF. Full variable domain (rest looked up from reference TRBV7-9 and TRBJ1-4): DTGVSQNPRHKITKRGQNVTFRCDPISEHNRLYWYRQTLGQGPEFLTYFQNEAQLEKSRLLSDRFSAERPKGSFSTLEIQRTEQGDSAMYLCASRPRQASNEKLFFGSGTQLSVL.

CDR3 protein: CSASGQGQYF. CDR3 DNA sequence: TGCAGTGCTAGTGGGCAGGGACAGTACTTC. The chain couples TRBV20-1 to TRBJ2-4; weak D call: TRBD1 (5 bases). There are 10 residues in the CDR3. V was clipped by 3 bases and J by 13 bases, with 10 bases between them. The germline V gene has CDR1 DFQATT and CDR2 SNEGSKA (reference sequence).

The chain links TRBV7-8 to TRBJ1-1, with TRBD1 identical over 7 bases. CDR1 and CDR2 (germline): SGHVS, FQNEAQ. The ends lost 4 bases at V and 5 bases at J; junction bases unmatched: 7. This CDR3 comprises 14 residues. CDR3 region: CASSSVGTATEAFF. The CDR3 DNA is TGTGCCAGCAGCTCCGTGGGGACAGCTACTGAAGCTTTCTTT.

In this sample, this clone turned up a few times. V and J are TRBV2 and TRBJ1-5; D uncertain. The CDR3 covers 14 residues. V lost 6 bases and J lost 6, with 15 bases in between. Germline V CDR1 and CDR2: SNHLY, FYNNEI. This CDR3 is CASSPDRVGQPQHF. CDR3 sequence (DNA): TGTGCCAGCAGCCCCGACCGTGTCGGTCAGCCCCAGCATTTT.

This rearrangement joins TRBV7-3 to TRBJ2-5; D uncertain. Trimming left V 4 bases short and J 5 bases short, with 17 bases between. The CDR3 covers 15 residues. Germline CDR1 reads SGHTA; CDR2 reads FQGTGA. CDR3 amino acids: CASSSQEGSGETQYF. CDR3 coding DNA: TGTGCCAGCAGCTCCCAAGAAGGATCTGGGGAGACCCAGTACTTC.

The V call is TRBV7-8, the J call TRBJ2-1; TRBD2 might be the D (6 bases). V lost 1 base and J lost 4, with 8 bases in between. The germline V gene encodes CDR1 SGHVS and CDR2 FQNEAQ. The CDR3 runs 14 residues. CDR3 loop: CASSLEAGYNEQFF. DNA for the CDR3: TGTGCCAGCAGCTTAGAAGCGGGTTACAATGAGCAGTTCTTC.

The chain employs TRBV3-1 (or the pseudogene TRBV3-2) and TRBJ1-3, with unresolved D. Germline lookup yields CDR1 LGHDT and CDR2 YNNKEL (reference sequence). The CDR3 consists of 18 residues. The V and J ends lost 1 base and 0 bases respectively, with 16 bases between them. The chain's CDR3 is CASSQGDPWSDSGNTIYF. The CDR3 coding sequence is TGTGCCAGCAGCCAAGGAGATCCATGGTCCGACTCTGGAAACACCATATATTTT.

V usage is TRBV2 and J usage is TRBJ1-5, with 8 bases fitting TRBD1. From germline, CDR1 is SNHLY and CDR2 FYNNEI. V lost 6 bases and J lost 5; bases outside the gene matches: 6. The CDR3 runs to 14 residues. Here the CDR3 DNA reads TGTGCCAGCAGACCCGGGACAGGTGATCAGCCCCAGCATTTT. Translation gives CASRPGTGDQPQHF.

The CDR3 sequence is CASSQGDRNTIYF. The CDR3 DNA follows: TGTGCCAGCAGCCAAGGAGACCGAAACACCATATATTTT. The rearrangement uses TRBV4-2 and TRBJ1-3; D uncertain. This CDR3 region has 13 residues. Trimming removed 1 base from V and 5 bases from J, with 6 bases in between. Germline CDR1 is LGHNA and CDR2 is YNFKEQ.

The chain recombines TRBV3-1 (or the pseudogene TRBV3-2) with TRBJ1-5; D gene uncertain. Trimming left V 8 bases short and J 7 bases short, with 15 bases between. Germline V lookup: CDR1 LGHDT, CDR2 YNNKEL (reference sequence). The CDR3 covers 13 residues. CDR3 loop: CASGQGINQPQHF. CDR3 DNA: TGTGCCAGCGGTCAAGGCATAAACCAGCCCCAGCATTTT.

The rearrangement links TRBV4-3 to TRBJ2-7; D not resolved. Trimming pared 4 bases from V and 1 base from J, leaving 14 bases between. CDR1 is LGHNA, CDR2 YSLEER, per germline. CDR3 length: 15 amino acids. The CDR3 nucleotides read TGCGCCAGCAGCCTTGGCTGGCCGTCTTCCTACGAGCAGTACTTC. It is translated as CASSLGWPSSYEQYF.

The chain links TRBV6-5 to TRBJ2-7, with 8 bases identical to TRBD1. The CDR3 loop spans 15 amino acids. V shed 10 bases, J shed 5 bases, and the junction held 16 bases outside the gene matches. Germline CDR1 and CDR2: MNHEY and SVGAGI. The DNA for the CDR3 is TGTGCCATCACCGGGACAGGTACTCGCTTTAACGAGCAGTACTTC. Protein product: CAITGTGTRFNEQYF.